This T cell receptor (beta chain) is from a study of T cell repertoires in cytomegalovirus infection. About the study: CMV infection and matching HLA type were both indicated by public TCR beta signatures.

Many counts were recorded for this clonotype. Its matching antigen is unknown. Study observations and caveats: Clonotype analysis showed dominance of the ex vivo response by HLA-C-restricted CMV-specific TCR beta clonotypes. Summed frequency of public TCR beta families distinguished CMV carriers with the relevant HLA.

One entry per CDR3 protein results from TCRdb running MiXCR on the reads. The repertoire holds about 140,000 distinct CDR3 sequences, with about 6.3% as singletons. The CDR3 covers 16 residues. The germline gives CDR1 LGHNA, CDR2 YSLEER. Trimming pared 4 bases from V and 5 bases from J, leaving 21 bases between. The chain recombines TRBV4-3 with TRBJ2-7; D may be TRBD2 (6 bases). The material sequenced was PBMCs. The clonotype was recovered from a human donor in good health (CMV status not recorded). Some clones in this sample may be carry-over from other donors' samples. This CDR3 is CASSPDYLSGWDEQYF. As DNA, the CDR3 is TGCGCCAGCAGCCCTGATTATCTAAGCGGGTGGGACGAGCAGTACTTC.